This T cell receptor (beta chain) was sequenced in a study of blood T cell repertoires in COVID-19. Study-level information: Acute-phase and convalescent COVID-19 samples originated in the United States, Italy and Spain. PBMCs, B-cell-depleted T cells, or T cells provided the cDNA or gDNA that made up the material.

Authors' processing steps: Scientists estimated how many nucleated cells there were by amplifying reference gene primers. Clones were read by immunoSEQ multiplex PCR, and TCRdb kept only the in-frame ones, dropping some. V and J calls and clone size are given by that table; D and trimming were obtained from the DNA. The sample has approximately 300,000 clones; around four fifths are singletons. The CDR3 is made up of 14 amino acids. Germline lookup yields CDR1 LGHDT and CDR2 YNNKEL (reference sequence). Unmatched junction bases numbered 4, after V lost 4 bases and J lost 5 bases. The receptor was derived from a woman aged 50 to 60 with acute or convalescent COVID-19. The chain carries TRBV3-1 (or the pseudogene TRBV3-2) and TRBJ2-1; 8 bases line up with TRBD2. Source material: peripheral blood. This CDR3 reads CASSRGGTNNEQFF. CDR3 bases: TGTGCCAGCAGCCGCGGGGGGACTAACAATGAGCAGTTCTTC.